The rows below give T cell receptor beta chains drawn from one sample of a study of graft-versus-host responses after intestinal transplantation. Profiling relied on immunoSEQ multiplex PCR, and the TCRdb table lists in-frame clones only, not all of them. The sample has some 18,000 clones, roughly 70% seen once. The sample consisted of ileum tissue, taken approximately 20 days after intestinal transplant. These receptors were taken from a human patient who received an intestinal transplant, so some T cells may come from the graft donor. Each CDR3 is given with its conserved first and last residue. The D gene is left open where the match is weak. Clone size is shown for a subset of rows, as once, few, many or a class of expanded clone.

CDR3 protein: CASSFYRGRFATNEKLFF
CDR3 DNA: TGTGCCAGCAGTTTTTACAGGGGGCGGTTCGCAACTAATGAAAAACTGTTTTTT
clone size: few
D gene: TRBD1
J gene: TRBJ1-4
V gene: TRBV28

CDR3 protein: CASSLSTSGPEQFF
CDR3 DNA: TGTGCCAGCAGTTTATCGACCTCAGGGCCTGAGCAGTTCTTC
clone size: -
D gene: -
J gene: TRBJ2-1
V gene: TRBV27

CDR3 protein: CASSLAGQRSGANVLTF
CDR3 DNA: TGCGCCAGCAGCTTGGCTGGACAGCGCTCTGGGGCCAACGTCCTGACTTTC
clone size: -
D gene: -
J gene: TRBJ2-6
V gene: TRBV5-1

CDR3 protein: CASSPPGQGRSYEQYF
CDR3 DNA: TGTGCCAGCTCACCACCGGGACAGGGACGATCCTACGAGCAGTACTTC
clone size: once
D gene: TRBD1
J gene: TRBJ2-7
V gene: TRBV18

CDR3 protein: CASRGTAFSYNEQFF
CDR3 DNA: TGTGCCAGCAGGGGCACAGCTTTTTCCTACAATGAGCAGTTCTTC
clone size: -
D gene: -
J gene: TRBJ2-1
V gene: TRBV7-8

CDR3 protein: CASSPRAGGDYGYTF
CDR3 DNA: TGCGCCAGCAGCCCCCGGGCAGGGGGTGACTATGGCTACACCTTC
clone size: -
D gene: TRBD1
J gene: TRBJ1-2
V gene: TRBV5-1

CDR3 protein: CAFLAGVNYGYTF
CDR3 DNA: TGTGCCTTCCTCGCGGGGGTTAACTATGGCTACACCTTC
clone size: -
D gene: -
J gene: TRBJ1-2
V gene: TRBV5-5

CDR3 protein: CASRGGEGTQYF
CDR3 DNA: TGTGCCAGCCGTGGGGGGGAGGGGACCCAGTACTTC
clone size: -
D gene: TRBD2
J gene: TRBJ2-5
V gene: TRBV5-4

CDR3 protein: CASSIGYGVSYEQYF
CDR3 DNA: TGTGCCAGTAGTATAGGGTACGGTGTCTCCTACGAGCAGTACTTC
clone size: -
D gene: -
J gene: TRBJ2-7
V gene: TRBV19

CDR3 protein: CASSAGFLNYGNTIYF
CDR3 DNA: TGTGCCAGCAGTGCAGGGTTCCTGAACTACGGAAACACCATATATTTT
clone size: few
D gene: -
J gene: TRBJ1-3
V gene: TRBV6-6

CDR3 protein: CASSQDLPGGGTEAFF
CDR3 DNA: TGCGCCAGCAGCCAAGATCTCCCGGGGGGAGGCACTGAAGCTTTCTTT
clone size: few
D gene: -
J gene: TRBJ1-1
V gene: TRBV4-3

CDR3 protein: CASSLFYTLSGRSTDTQYF
CDR3 DNA: TGTGCCAGCAGTTTATTTTATACACTAAGCGGGAGAAGCACAGATACGCAGTATTTT
clone size: -
D gene: TRBD2
J gene: TRBJ2-3
V gene: TRBV27

CDR3 protein: CASSIVQGNQPQHF
CDR3 DNA: TGTGCCAGTAGTATCGTCCAGGGAAATCAGCCCCAGCATTTT
clone size: -
D gene: -
J gene: TRBJ1-5
V gene: TRBV19

CDR3 protein: CASSQTSGTGNEQFF
CDR3 DNA: TGCGCCAGCAGCCAGACTAGCGGGACGGGCAATGAGCAGTTCTTC
clone size: -
D gene: TRBD2
J gene: TRBJ2-1
V gene: TRBV4-1

CDR3 protein: CASSHPPGENYGYTF
CDR3 DNA: TGTGCCAGCAGCCATCCCCCGGGGGAAAACTATGGCTACACCTTC
clone size: -
D gene: -
J gene: TRBJ1-2
V gene: TRBV4-2

CDR3 protein: CASSLDRGHLSGNTIYF
CDR3 DNA: TGTGCCAGCAGCTTAGACAGGGGGCATCTCTCTGGAAACACCATATATTTT
clone size: -
D gene: TRBD1
J gene: TRBJ1-3
V gene: TRBV7-2

CDR3 protein: CASSLEAFKSLNEQFF
CDR3 DNA: TGCGCCAGCAGCCTGGAGGCCTTTAAATCCCTTAATGAGCAGTTCTTC
clone size: -
D gene: -
J gene: TRBJ2-1
V gene: TRBV4-1

CDR3 protein: CASRPTGGIGEKLFF
CDR3 DNA: TGTGCCAGCAGGCCTACGGGGGGGATAGGTGAAAAACTGTTTTTT
clone size: few
D gene: -
J gene: TRBJ1-4
V gene: TRBV6-5

CDR3 protein: CASSPQESRSNQPQHF
CDR3 DNA: TGCGCCAGCAGCCCACAAGAGTCCAGGAGCAATCAGCCCCAGCATTTT
clone size: -
D gene: -
J gene: TRBJ1-5
V gene: TRBV4-1

CDR3 protein: CASSQGTFTDTQYF
CDR3 DNA: TGCGCCAGCAGCCAAGGGACTTTCACAGATACGCAGTATTTT
clone size: few
D gene: -
J gene: TRBJ2-3
V gene: TRBV4-1

CDR3 protein: CASSTRTSGRAYEQYF
CDR3 DNA: TGTGCCAGCAGCACCCGGACTAGCGGGAGGGCCTACGAGCAGTACTTC
clone size: -
D gene: TRBD2
J gene: TRBJ2-7
V gene: TRBV7-9

CDR3 protein: CASSSDRESYEQYF
CDR3 DNA: TGTGCCAGCAGCTCGGACAGGGAGTCCTACGAGCAGTACTTC
clone size: -
D gene: TRBD1
J gene: TRBJ2-7
V gene: TRBV7-6